A selection of T cell receptor beta chains follows, all from one sample in a study of identical twins. TCRdb fed the 5' RACE reads into MiXCR, producing one record per CDR3 protein. This sample yields hundreds of thousands of distinct CDR3 sequences, of which around 12% are seen a single time; under 2% belongs to the top ten. The sample was also reused in another study, on yellow fever vaccine responses in identical twins.

The sample taken for sequencing was PBMCs. The receptors were gathered from a woman younger than 35 in good health. The CDR3 runs from the conserved cysteine through the conserved F or W. A D gene is named only where the DNA matches it firmly. Rows give clone size only sometimes, using once, few, many, or a class for an expanded clone.

j_call: TRBJ2-5
v_call: TRBV7-6
clone_size: .
d_call: TRBD2
cdr3_aa: CASSIKQQGLAGGIQETQYF
cdr3_nt: TGTGCCAGCAGCATAAAACAGCAGGGACTAGCGGGAGGGATCCAAGAGACCCAGTACTTC

j_call: TRBJ2-2
v_call: TRBV29-1
clone_size: .
d_call: .
cdr3_aa: CSVETSPGAGELFF
cdr3_nt: TGCAGCGTTGAGACTAGTCCTGGGGCCGGGGAGCTGTTTTTT

j_call: TRBJ2-7
v_call: TRBV27
clone_size: .
d_call: .
cdr3_aa: CASSPRDGLREQYF
cdr3_nt: TGTGCCAGCAGTCCCCGGGACGGACTTAGGGAGCAGTACTTC

j_call: TRBJ2-3
v_call: TRBV11-2
clone_size: many
d_call: .
cdr3_aa: CASSLVQGGTQYF
cdr3_nt: TGTGCCAGCAGCTTAGTTCAGGGCGGTACGCAGTATTTT

j_call: TRBJ1-1
v_call: TRBV6-1
clone_size: .
d_call: .
cdr3_aa: CASATGGLNTEAFF
cdr3_nt: TGTGCCAGCGCGACAGGAGGGTTGAACACTGAAGCTTTCTTT

j_call: TRBJ2-7
v_call: TRBV28
clone_size: .
d_call: TRBD1
cdr3_aa: CASSLSRGSSYEQYF
cdr3_nt: TGTGCCAGCAGTTTAAGCAGGGGGAGCTCCTACGAGCAGTACTTC

j_call: TRBJ2-3
v_call: TRBV12-3/TRBV12-4
clone_size: many
d_call: .
cdr3_aa: CASTPDSSDTQYF
cdr3_nt: TGTGCCAGCACCCCCGACAGTTCAGATACGCAGTATTTT

j_call: TRBJ2-5
v_call: TRBV7-8
clone_size: few
d_call: .
cdr3_aa: CASSPHSGTQYF
cdr3_nt: TGTGCCAGCAGCCCCCACTCTGGGACCCAGTACTTC

j_call: TRBJ2-1
v_call: TRBV20-1
clone_size: many
d_call: .
cdr3_aa: CSATVTDSYNEQFF
cdr3_nt: TGCAGTGCTACGGTGACTGACTCCTACAATGAGCAGTTCTTC

j_call: TRBJ2-6
v_call: TRBV12-3/TRBV12-4
clone_size: many
d_call: .
cdr3_aa: CASSLMASGANVLTF
cdr3_nt: TGTGCCAGCAGTTTAATGGCTTCTGGGGCCAACGTCCTGACTTTC

j_call: TRBJ2-1
v_call: TRBV5-1
clone_size: few
d_call: .
cdr3_aa: CASSLVGLSGNNEQFF
cdr3_nt: TGCGCCAGCAGCTTGGTCGGGCTTAGCGGTAACAATGAGCAGTTCTTC

j_call: TRBJ2-4
v_call: TRBV20-1
clone_size: .
d_call: .
cdr3_aa: CSARDWREVDAKNIQYF
cdr3_nt: TGCAGTGCTAGAGATTGGAGGGAGGTGGACGCCAAAAACATTCAGTACTTC

j_call: TRBJ1-2
v_call: TRBV29-1
clone_size: .
d_call: TRBD1
cdr3_aa: CSVPLTGGGGGYTF
cdr3_nt: TGCAGCGTTCCCCTGACAGGGGGCGGGGGGGGCTACACCTTC

j_call: TRBJ2-1
v_call: TRBV3-1
clone_size: many
d_call: .
cdr3_aa: CASSPPSSIGHNEQFF
cdr3_nt: TGTGCCAGCAGCCCTCCTAGCTCTATAGGACACAATGAGCAGTTCTTC

j_call: TRBJ2-4
v_call: TRBV5-8
clone_size: many
d_call: .
cdr3_aa: CASSLGVNIQYF
cdr3_nt: TGTGCCAGCAGCTTGGGGGTCAACATTCAGTACTTC

j_call: TRBJ1-1
v_call: TRBV12-3/TRBV12-4
clone_size: many
d_call: .
cdr3_aa: CASSLQGTEAFF
cdr3_nt: TGTGCCAGCAGCTTACAGGGCACTGAAGCTTTCTTT

j_call: TRBJ1-2
v_call: TRBV5-6
clone_size: .
d_call: .
cdr3_aa: CASSFGTLNYGYTF
cdr3_nt: TGTGCCAGCAGCTTCGGGACACTCAACTATGGCTACACCTTC

j_call: TRBJ2-3
v_call: TRBV2
clone_size: .
d_call: .
cdr3_aa: CASSESAGASYTQYF
cdr3_nt: TGTGCCAGCAGTGAGTCGGCGGGGGCCTCATATACGCAGTATTTT

j_call: TRBJ2-3
v_call: TRBV27
clone_size: few
d_call: TRBD2
cdr3_aa: CASSYLGLAGGQVGTDTQYF
cdr3_nt: TGTGCCAGCAGTTACCTGGGACTAGCGGGGGGGCAGGTGGGCACAGATACGCAGTATTTT

j_call: TRBJ2-2
v_call: TRBV9
clone_size: few
d_call: .
cdr3_aa: CASSAQSARGGGKNTGELFF
cdr3_nt: TGTGCCAGCAGCGCCCAGTCCGCCCGAGGGGGAGGAAAGAACACCGGGGAGCTGTTTTTT

j_call: TRBJ1-1
v_call: TRBV29-1
clone_size: many
d_call: .
cdr3_aa: CSVVRNTEAFF
cdr3_nt: TGCAGCGTTGTTAGGAACACTGAAGCTTTCTTT

j_call: TRBJ2-3
v_call: TRBV6-6
clone_size: .
d_call: .
cdr3_aa: CASGRAPSDTQYF
cdr3_nt: TGTGCCAGCGGGCGGGCCCCCTCGGATACGCAGTATTTT

j_call: TRBJ2-1
v_call: TRBV28
clone_size: few
d_call: TRBD2
cdr3_aa: CVSSSPVSGRPSSYNEQFF
cdr3_nt: TGTGTCAGCAGTTCCCCGGTTAGCGGGAGGCCAAGCTCCTACAATGAGCAGTTCTTC

j_call: TRBJ2-1
v_call: TRBV3-1
clone_size: .
d_call: TRBD2
cdr3_aa: CASSLGLAGGLNEQFF
cdr3_nt: TGTGCCAGCAGCCTGGGACTAGCGGGAGGGCTAAATGAGCAGTTCTTC

j_call: TRBJ2-2
v_call: TRBV29-1
clone_size: few
d_call: TRBD1
cdr3_aa: CSVVGQGYAGELFF
cdr3_nt: TGCAGCGTTGTAGGACAGGGCTACGCCGGGGAGCTGTTTTTT

j_call: TRBJ2-1
v_call: TRBV5-1
clone_size: .
d_call: TRBD1
cdr3_aa: CASTRATGPDNEQFF
cdr3_nt: TGCGCCAGCACCCGAGCGACAGGGCCGGACAATGAGCAGTTCTTC

j_call: TRBJ2-3
v_call: TRBV28
clone_size: .
d_call: .
cdr3_aa: CASSFVLGGGPTDTQYF
cdr3_nt: TGTGCCAGCAGTTTTGTTCTTGGCGGGGGCCCCACAGATACGCAGTATTTT

j_call: TRBJ2-5
v_call: TRBV7-9
clone_size: few
d_call: TRBD1
cdr3_aa: CASSSYGQGRETQYF
cdr3_nt: TGTGCCAGCAGCTCCTATGGACAGGGACGTGAGACCCAGTACTTC

j_call: TRBJ1-2
v_call: TRBV6-1
clone_size: .
d_call: .
cdr3_aa: CASSDRWGYTF
cdr3_nt: TGTGCCAGCAGTGATAGATGGGGCTACACCTTC

j_call: TRBJ2-5
v_call: TRBV6-5
clone_size: .
d_call: TRBD1
cdr3_aa: CASSYTPGQGTETQYF
cdr3_nt: TGTGCCAGCAGTTACACACCGGGACAGGGTACGGAGACCCAGTACTTC

j_call: TRBJ2-1
v_call: TRBV10-2
clone_size: .
d_call: TRBD1
cdr3_aa: CASSDQGQVHYEQFF
cdr3_nt: TGCGCCAGCAGTGACCAAGGACAGGTACACTATGAGCAGTTCTTC

j_call: TRBJ2-3
v_call: TRBV28
clone_size: few
d_call: TRBD2
cdr3_aa: CASSSAGGSMEDTQYF
cdr3_nt: TGTGCCAGCAGTTCAGCGGGAGGGAGCATGGAGGATACGCAGTATTTT

j_call: TRBJ2-3
v_call: TRBV25-1
clone_size: .
d_call: .
cdr3_aa: CASSDLYITGGTDTQYF
cdr3_nt: TGTGCCAGCAGTGACCTCTACATAACAGGTGGCACAGATACGCAGTATTTT

j_call: TRBJ2-7
v_call: TRBV4-2
clone_size: few
d_call: .
cdr3_aa: CASSQDRLYEQYF
cdr3_nt: TGTGCCAGCAGCCAAGATCGGCTTTACGAGCAGTACTTC

j_call: TRBJ1-1
v_call: TRBV29-1
clone_size: many
d_call: .
cdr3_aa: CSVGAGQHEAFF
cdr3_nt: TGCAGCGTTGGAGCGGGTCAGCATGAAGCTTTCTTT

j_call: TRBJ1-5
v_call: TRBV5-1
clone_size: few
d_call: .
cdr3_aa: CASSFDGSGAQHF
cdr3_nt: TGCGCCAGCAGCTTCGACGGGTCAGGGGCCCAGCATTTT

j_call: TRBJ2-2
v_call: TRBV6-9
clone_size: .
d_call: TRBD2
cdr3_aa: CASTQGLAGDTGELFF
cdr3_nt: TGTGCCAGCACCCAGGGACTAGCGGGAGACACCGGGGAGCTGTTTTTT

j_call: TRBJ1-2
v_call: TRBV5-1
clone_size: .
d_call: .
cdr3_aa: CASSTRGDYGYTF
cdr3_nt: TGCGCCAGCAGCACCAGGGGTGACTATGGCTACACCTTC

j_call: TRBJ2-7
v_call: TRBV28
clone_size: few
d_call: TRBD1
cdr3_aa: CASSLNIPDRGSSYEQYF
cdr3_nt: TGTGCCAGCAGTCTGAACATCCCGGACAGGGGGTCCTCCTACGAGCAGTACTTC

j_call: TRBJ2-2
v_call: TRBV11-1
clone_size: .
d_call: TRBD1
cdr3_aa: CASSGTGDTGVLFF
cdr3_nt: TGTGCCAGCAGCGGGACAGGGGACACCGGGGTGCTGTTTTTT

j_call: TRBJ2-1
v_call: TRBV15
clone_size: .
d_call: TRBD1
cdr3_aa: CATSRVTGTAYNEQFF
cdr3_nt: TGTGCCACCAGCAGAGTAACCGGGACAGCTTACAATGAGCAGTTCTTC

j_call: TRBJ2-3
v_call: TRBV10-3
clone_size: many
d_call: .
cdr3_aa: CAISGPRVASSTDTQYF
cdr3_nt: TGTGCCATCAGTGGTCCGCGGGTGGCGTCTAGCACAGATACGCAGTATTTT

j_call: TRBJ2-3
v_call: TRBV11-2
clone_size: .
d_call: .
cdr3_aa: CASSFETGDTQYF
cdr3_nt: TGTGCCAGCAGCTTTGAGACCGGGGATACGCAGTATTTT